This T cell receptor beta chain emerged from a study of blood T cells in healthy people across ages. Study-level background: Template switching caught about one barcoded beta molecule for each two T cells.

CDR1 is LNHDA and CDR2 is SQIVND in the germline V gene (reference sequence). With 5 bases removed from V and 4 bases from J, the gap between germline ends came to 12 bases. The CDR3 extends over 13 amino acids. Every sample had a minimum of 6.5 million PBMCs isolated. With a J-beta primer mix and a sample-barcoded 5' primer, a second PCR ran roughly 6 to 11 cycles. Each cDNA molecule received a tag from a template-switch adaptor that had 12 random nucleotides. TCRdb analysed the 5' RACE reads with MiXCR anew, one entry per CDR3 protein. The sample has more than 1.4 million distinct CDR3 sequences, roughly 40% seen once. A remark on this clonotype: The antigen remains unidentified.

Study-level findings and limits: Because sorting was not performed, PBMCs prevented conclusive naive versus antigen-experienced comparison.

V and J are TRBV19 and TRBJ2-7, with D unresolved. The TCR was taken from a woman younger than 30 in good health. Sample: blood. CDR3 region: CASSATLNYEQYF. CDR3 in DNA: TGTGCCAGTAGTGCGACGCTTAATTACGAGCAGTACTTC.